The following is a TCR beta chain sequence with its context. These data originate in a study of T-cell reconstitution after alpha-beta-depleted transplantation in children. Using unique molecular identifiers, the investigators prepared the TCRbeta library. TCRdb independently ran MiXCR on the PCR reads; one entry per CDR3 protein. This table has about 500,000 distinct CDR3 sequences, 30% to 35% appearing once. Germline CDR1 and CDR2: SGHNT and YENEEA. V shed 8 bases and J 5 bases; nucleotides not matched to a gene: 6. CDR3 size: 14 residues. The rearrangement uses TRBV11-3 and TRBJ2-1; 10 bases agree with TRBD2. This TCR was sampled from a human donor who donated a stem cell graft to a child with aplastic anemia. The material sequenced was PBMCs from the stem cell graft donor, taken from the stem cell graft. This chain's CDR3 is CASSVAGGNNEQFF. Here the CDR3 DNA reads TGTGCCAGCTCCGTAGCGGGAGGAAACAATGAGCAGTTCTTC.